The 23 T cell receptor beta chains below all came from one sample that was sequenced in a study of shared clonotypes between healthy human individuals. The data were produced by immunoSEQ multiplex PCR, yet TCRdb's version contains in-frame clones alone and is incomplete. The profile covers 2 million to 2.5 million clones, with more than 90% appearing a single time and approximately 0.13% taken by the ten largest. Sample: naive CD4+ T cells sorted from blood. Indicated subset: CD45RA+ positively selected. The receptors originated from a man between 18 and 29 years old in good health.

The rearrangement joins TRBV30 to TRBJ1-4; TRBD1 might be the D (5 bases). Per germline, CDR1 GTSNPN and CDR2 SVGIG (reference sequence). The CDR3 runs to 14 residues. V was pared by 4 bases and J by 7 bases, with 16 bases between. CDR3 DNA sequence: TGTGCCTGGACCAGCGAGGGGAGGGGTGAAAAACTGTTTTTT. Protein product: CAWTSEGRGEKLFF.

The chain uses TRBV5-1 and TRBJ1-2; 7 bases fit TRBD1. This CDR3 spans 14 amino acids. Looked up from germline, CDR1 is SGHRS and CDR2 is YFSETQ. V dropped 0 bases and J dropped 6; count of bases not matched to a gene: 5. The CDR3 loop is CASSLVTGEDGYTF. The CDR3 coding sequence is TGCGCCAGCAGCTTGGTCACAGGGGAAGATGGCTACACCTTC.

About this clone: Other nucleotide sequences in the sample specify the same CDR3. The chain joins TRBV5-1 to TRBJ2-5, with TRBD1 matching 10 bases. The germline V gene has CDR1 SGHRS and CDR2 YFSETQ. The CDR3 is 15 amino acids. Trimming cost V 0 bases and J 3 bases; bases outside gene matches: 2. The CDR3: CASSLGTGGEETQYF. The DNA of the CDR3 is TGCGCCAGCAGCTTGGGGACAGGGGGAGAAGAGACCCAGTACTTC.

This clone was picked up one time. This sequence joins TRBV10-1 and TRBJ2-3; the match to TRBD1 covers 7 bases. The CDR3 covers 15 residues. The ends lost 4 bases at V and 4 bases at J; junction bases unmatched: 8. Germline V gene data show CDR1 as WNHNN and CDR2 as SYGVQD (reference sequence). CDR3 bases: TGCGCCAGCAGTGCAGGGACAGCTGGGGCAGATACGCAGTATTTT. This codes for CASSAGTAGADTQYF.

The CDR3 spells CAWSPNPRYNSPLHF. For the CDR3, the DNA is TGTGCCTGGAGTCCTAATCCTAGGTATAATTCACCCCTCCACTTT. The chain is built from TRBV30 and TRBJ1-6, with D unclear. The V gene lost 2 bases and the J gene lost 4 bases, with 12 bases spanning the gap. CDR1 is GTSNPN, CDR2 SVGIG, per germline (reference sequence). This CDR3 is built from 15 residues. The whole variable domain, filled in from reference TRBV30 and TRBJ1-6, reads SQTIHQWPATLVQPVGSPLSLECTVEGTSNPNLYWYRQAAGRGLQLLFYSVGIGQISSEVPQNLSASRPQDRQFILSSKKLLLSDSGFYLCAWSPNPRYNSPLHFGNGTRLTVT.

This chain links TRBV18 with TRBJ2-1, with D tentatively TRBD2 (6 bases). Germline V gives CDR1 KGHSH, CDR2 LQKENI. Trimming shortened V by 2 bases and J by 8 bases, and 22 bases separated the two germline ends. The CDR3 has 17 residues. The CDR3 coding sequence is TGTGCCAGCTCACCAAGGACTGGTGACGGGAGTATCTATGAGCAGTTCTTC. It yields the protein CASSPRTGDGSIYEQFF.

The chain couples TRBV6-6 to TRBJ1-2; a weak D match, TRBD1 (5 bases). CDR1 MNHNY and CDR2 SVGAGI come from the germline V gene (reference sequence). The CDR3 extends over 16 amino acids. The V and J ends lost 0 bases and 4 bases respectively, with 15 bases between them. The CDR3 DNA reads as TGTGCCAGCAGTTACTCCTACTCGTCAGGGAGCTATGGCTACACCTTC. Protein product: CASSYSYSSGSYGYTF.

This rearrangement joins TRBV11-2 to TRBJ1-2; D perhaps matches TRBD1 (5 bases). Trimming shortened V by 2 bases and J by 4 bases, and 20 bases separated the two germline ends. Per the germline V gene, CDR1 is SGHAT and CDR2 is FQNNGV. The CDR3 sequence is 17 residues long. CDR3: CASSLSPGVGAGYGYTF. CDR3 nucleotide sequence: TGTGCCAGCAGCTTATCTCCGGGGGTGGGTGCAGGCTATGGCTACACCTTC.

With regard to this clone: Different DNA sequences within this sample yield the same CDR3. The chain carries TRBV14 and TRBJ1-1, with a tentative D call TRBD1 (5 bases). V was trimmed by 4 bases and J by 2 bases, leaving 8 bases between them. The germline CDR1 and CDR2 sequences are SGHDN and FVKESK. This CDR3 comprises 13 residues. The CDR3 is CASSRQGNTEAFF. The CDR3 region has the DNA TGTGCCAGCAGCCGCCAGGGAAACACTGAAGCTTTCTTT.

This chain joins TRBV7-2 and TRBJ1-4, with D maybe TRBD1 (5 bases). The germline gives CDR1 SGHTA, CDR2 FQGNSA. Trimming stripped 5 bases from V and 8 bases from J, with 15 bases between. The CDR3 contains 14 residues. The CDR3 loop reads CASSRAVGVEKLFF. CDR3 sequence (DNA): TGTGCCAGCAGCCGGGCCGTGGGGGTCGAAAAACTGTTTTTT.

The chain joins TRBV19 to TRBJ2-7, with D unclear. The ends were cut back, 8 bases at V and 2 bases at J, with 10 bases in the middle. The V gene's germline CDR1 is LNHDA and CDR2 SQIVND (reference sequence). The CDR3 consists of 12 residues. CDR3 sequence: CASSGSPYEQYF. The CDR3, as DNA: TGTGCCAGTTCGGGCAGTCCCTACGAGCAGTACTTC.

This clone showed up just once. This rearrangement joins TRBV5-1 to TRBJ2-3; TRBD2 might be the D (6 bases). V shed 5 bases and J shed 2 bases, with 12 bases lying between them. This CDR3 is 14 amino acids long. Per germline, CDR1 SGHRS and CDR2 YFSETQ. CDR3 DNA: TGCGCCAGCAGTCGGACGGGAGACACAGATACGCAGTATTTT. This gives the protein CASSRTGDTDTQYF.

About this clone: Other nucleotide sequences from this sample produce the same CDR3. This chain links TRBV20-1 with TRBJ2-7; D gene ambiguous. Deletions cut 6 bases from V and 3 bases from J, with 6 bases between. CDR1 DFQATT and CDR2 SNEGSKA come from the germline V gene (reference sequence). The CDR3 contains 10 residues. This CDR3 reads CSASDYEQYF. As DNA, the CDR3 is TGCAGTGCCTCCGACTACGAGCAGTACTTC.

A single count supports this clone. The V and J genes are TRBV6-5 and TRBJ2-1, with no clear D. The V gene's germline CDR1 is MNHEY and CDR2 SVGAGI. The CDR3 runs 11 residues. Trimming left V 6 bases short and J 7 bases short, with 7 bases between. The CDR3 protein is CASSIANEQFF. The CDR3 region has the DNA TGTGCCAGCAGCATAGCAAATGAGCAGTTCTTC.

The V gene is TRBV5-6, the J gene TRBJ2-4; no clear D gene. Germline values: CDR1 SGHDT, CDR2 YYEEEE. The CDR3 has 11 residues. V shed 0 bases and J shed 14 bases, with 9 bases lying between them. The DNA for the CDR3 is TGTGCCAGCAGCTTGGAGGGATCGGAGTACTTC. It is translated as CASSLEGSEYF.

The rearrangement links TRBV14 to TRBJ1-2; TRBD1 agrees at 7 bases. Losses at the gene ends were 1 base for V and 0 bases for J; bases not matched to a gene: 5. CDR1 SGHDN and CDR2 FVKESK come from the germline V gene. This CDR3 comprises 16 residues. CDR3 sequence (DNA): TGTGCCAGCAGCCAAGCCAGGGGGAAGGCTAACTATGGCTACACCTTC. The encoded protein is CASSQARGKANYGYTF.

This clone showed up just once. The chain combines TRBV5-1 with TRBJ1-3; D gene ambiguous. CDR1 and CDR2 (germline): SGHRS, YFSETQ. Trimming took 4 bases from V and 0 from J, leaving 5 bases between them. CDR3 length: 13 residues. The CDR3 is CASSQTSGNTIYF. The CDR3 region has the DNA TGCGCCAGCAGCCAGACCTCTGGAAACACCATATATTTT.

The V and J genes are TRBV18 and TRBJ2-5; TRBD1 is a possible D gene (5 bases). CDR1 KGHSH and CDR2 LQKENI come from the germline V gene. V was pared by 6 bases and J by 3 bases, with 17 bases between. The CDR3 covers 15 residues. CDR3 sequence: CASSHLSDTKETQYF. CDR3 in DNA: TGTGCCAGCTCTCACCTTTCGGACACTAAAGAGACCCAGTACTTC.

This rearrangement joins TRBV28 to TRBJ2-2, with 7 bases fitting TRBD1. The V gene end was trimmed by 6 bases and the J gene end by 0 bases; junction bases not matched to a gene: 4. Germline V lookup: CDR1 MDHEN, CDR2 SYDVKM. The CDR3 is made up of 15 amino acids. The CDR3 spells CASSQGQTNTGELFF. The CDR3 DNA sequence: TGTGCCAGCAGCCAGGGACAGACGAACACCGGGGAGCTGTTTTTT.

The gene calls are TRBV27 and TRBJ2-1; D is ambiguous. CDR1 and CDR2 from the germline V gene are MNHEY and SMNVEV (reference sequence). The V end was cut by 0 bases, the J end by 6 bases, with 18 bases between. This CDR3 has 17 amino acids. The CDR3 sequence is CASSLSLSPGLGNEQFF. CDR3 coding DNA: TGTGCCAGCAGTTTATCTCTCTCCCCGGGCCTGGGCAATGAGCAGTTCTTC.

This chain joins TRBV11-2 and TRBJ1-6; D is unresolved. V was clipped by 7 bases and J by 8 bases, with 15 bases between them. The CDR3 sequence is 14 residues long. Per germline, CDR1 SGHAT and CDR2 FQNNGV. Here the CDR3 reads CASKRGLDDSPLHF. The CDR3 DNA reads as TGTGCCAGCAAAAGAGGGTTGGATGATTCACCCCTCCACTTT.

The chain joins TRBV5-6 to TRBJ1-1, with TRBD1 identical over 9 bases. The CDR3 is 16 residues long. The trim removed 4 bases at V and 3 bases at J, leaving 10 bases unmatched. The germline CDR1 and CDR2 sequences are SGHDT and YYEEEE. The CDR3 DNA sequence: TGTGCCAGCAGCCCCGGGACAGGGAATAGACACACTGAAGCTTTCTTT. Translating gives CASSPGTGNRHTEAFF.

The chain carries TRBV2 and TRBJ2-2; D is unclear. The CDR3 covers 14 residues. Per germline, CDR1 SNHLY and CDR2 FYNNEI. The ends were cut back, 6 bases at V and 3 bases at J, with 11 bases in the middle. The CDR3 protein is CASRATMDTGELFF. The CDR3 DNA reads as TGTGCCAGCAGAGCTACTATGGACACCGGGGAGCTGTTTTTT.